This T cell receptor beta chain was recovered during a study of identical twins. Study-level findings and limits: When twins shared out-of-frame alpha sequences, those sequences had excess low generation probability. Modelling approaches yielded underestimates of out-of-frame TCR alpha sharing between monozygotic twins.

V shed 5 bases and J shed 6 bases, with 14 bases lying between them. The CDR3 loop spans 14 amino acids. Per the germline V gene, CDR1 is SGHTA and CDR2 is FQGNSA. TCRdb passed the 5' RACE reads through MiXCR, listing each CDR3 protein once. Of 1,800,000 or so distinct CDR3 sequences detected, about 31% appear once; the ten largest clones hold 0.25% to 0.3%. On this clonotype itself: Its antigen is not known.

Sequencing was done on a sample of cord blood. This TCR derives from a newborn girl in good health. V is TRBV7-2 and J is TRBJ2-1; possibly TRBD1 for D (6 bases). The CDR3 region has the DNA TGTGCCAGCAGCGCAAACACAGGGTCCAATGAGCAGTTCTTC. Amino acid sequence: CASSANTGSNEQFF.